The rows below give T cell receptor beta chains drawn from one sample of a study of cytomegalovirus exposure and HLA in healthy donors. Profiled with immunoSEQ multiplex PCR; TCRdb holds only in-frame clones, not every one. The sample yields 90,000 to 130,000 clones, around 89% seen once. The sample comprised PBMCs. The receptors shown here come from a young woman in good health and CMV-seropositive. The CDR3 runs from the conserved cysteine through the conserved F or W. The D gene is left open where the match is weak.

V gene: TRBV6-1
J gene: TRBJ2-1
D gene: .
CDR3 protein: CASSETSRGYNEQFF
CDR3 DNA: TGTGCCAGCAGCGAGACTAGTCGGGGGTACAATGAGCAGTTCTTC

V gene: TRBV7-5
J gene: TRBJ2-7
D gene: .
CDR3 protein: CARRTGLYEQYF
CDR3 DNA: TGTGCCAGAAGGACTGGACTCTACGAGCAGTACTTC

V gene: TRBV10-3
J gene: TRBJ1-2
D gene: TRBD1
CDR3 protein: CAISGTGTDYGYTF
CDR3 DNA: TGTGCCATCAGTGGAACCGGGACAGACTATGGCTACACCTTC

V gene: TRBV5-1
J gene: TRBJ2-2
D gene: TRBD2
CDR3 protein: CASSWGLAGRNTGELFF
CDR3 DNA: TGCGCCAGCAGCTGGGGACTAGCGGGAAGAAACACCGGGGAGCTGTTTTTT

V gene: TRBV30
J gene: TRBJ2-7
D gene: TRBD2
CDR3 protein: CAWSGGTGIYEQYF
CDR3 DNA: TGTGCCTGGAGCGGGGGGACTGGGATTTACGAGCAGTACTTC

V gene: TRBV7-9
J gene: TRBJ2-7
D gene: TRBD2
CDR3 protein: CASSRGRAYEQYF
CDR3 DNA: TGTGCCAGCAGCCGAGGGAGGGCCTACGAGCAGTACTTC

V gene: TRBV4-1
J gene: TRBJ2-2
D gene: TRBD2
CDR3 protein: CASSQAGRDTGELFF
CDR3 DNA: TGCGCCAGCAGCCAAGCCGGGAGGGACACCGGGGAGCTGTTTTTT

V gene: TRBV18
J gene: TRBJ2-5
D gene: .
CDR3 protein: CASSPTTLGLIGTQYF
CDR3 DNA: TGTGCCAGCTCACCCACTACGCTTGGACTAATCGGGACCCAGTACTTC

V gene: TRBV11-2
J gene: TRBJ2-1
D gene: TRBD2
CDR3 protein: CASSLGGTNIEQFF
CDR3 DNA: TGTGCCAGCAGCTTAGGCGGGACTAATATTGAGCAGTTCTTC

V gene: TRBV28
J gene: TRBJ2-7
D gene: TRBD1
CDR3 protein: CASSRRQGSHEQYF
CDR3 DNA: TGTGCCAGCAGCCGACGACAGGGGAGCCACGAGCAGTACTTC

V gene: TRBV19
J gene: TRBJ2-7
D gene: TRBD1
CDR3 protein: CASSPTGGGQYF
CDR3 DNA: TGTGCCAGTAGCCCTACAGGGGGTGGGCAGTACTTC

V gene: TRBV4-3
J gene: TRBJ2-7
D gene: .
CDR3 protein: CASSRIHGGPYEQYF
CDR3 DNA: TGCGCCAGCAGCCGGATCCACGGGGGACCCTACGAGCAGTACTTC

V gene: TRBV7-9
J gene: TRBJ2-5
D gene: .
CDR3 protein: CASSLDVLEETQYF
CDR3 DNA: TGTGCCAGCAGCTTAGACGTCCTTGAGGAGACCCAGTACTTC

V gene: TRBV27
J gene: TRBJ1-4
D gene: TRBD1
CDR3 protein: CASSPDRGGEKLFF
CDR3 DNA: TGTGCCAGCAGTCCCGACAGGGGGGGTGAAAAACTGTTTTTT

V gene: TRBV29-1
J gene: TRBJ2-5
D gene: .
CDR3 protein: CSGTTGETQYF
CDR3 DNA: TGCAGTGGGACTACAGGGGAGACCCAGTACTTC

V gene: TRBV7-8
J gene: TRBJ2-5
D gene: TRBD2
CDR3 protein: CASSFRLAGKETQYF
CDR3 DNA: TGTGCCAGCAGCTTTCGGCTAGCGGGGAAAGAGACCCAGTACTTC

V gene: TRBV5-6
J gene: TRBJ2-3
D gene: TRBD2
CDR3 protein: CASSLNVAGGSTDTQYF
CDR3 DNA: TGTGCCAGCAGCTTGAATGTGGCGGGAGGGAGCACAGATACGCAGTATTTT

V gene: TRBV20-1
J gene: TRBJ2-5
D gene: .
CDR3 protein: CSASHQETQYF
CDR3 DNA: TGCAGTGCGAGTCACCAAGAGACCCAGTACTTC

V gene: TRBV5-4
J gene: TRBJ2-1
D gene: TRBD2
CDR3 protein: CASTQGGTSGVNEQFF
CDR3 DNA: TGTGCCAGCACCCAAGGGGGGACTAGCGGGGTTAATGAGCAGTTCTTC

V gene: TRBV4-3
J gene: TRBJ2-5
D gene: TRBD2
CDR3 protein: CASGAGGRGETQYF
CDR3 DNA: TGCGCCAGCGGTGCGGGGGGGCGAGGGGAGACCCAGTACTTC

V gene: TRBV30
J gene: TRBJ2-5
D gene: TRBD1
CDR3 protein: CAWSPDRGRETQYF
CDR3 DNA: TGTGCCTGGAGCCCGGACAGGGGGCGAGAGACCCAGTACTTC

V gene: TRBV10-1
J gene: TRBJ2-3
D gene: .
CDR3 protein: CASSVGGASTDTQYF
CDR3 DNA: TGCGCCAGCAGTGTTGGCGGGGCAAGCACAGATACGCAGTATTTT

V gene: TRBV5-1
J gene: TRBJ1-4
D gene: .
CDR3 protein: CASSRLPGSDNEKLFF
CDR3 DNA: TGCGCCAGCAGCAGGTTGCCGGGGTCTGATAATGAAAAACTGTTTTTT

V gene: TRBV5-1
J gene: TRBJ2-3
D gene: TRBD2
CDR3 protein: CASTQAGAGGETQYF
CDR3 DNA: TGCGCCAGCACCCAGGCGGGAGCGGGAGGTGAGACGCAGTATTTT

V gene: TRBV25-1
J gene: TRBJ1-1
D gene: .
CDR3 protein: CASLEEAGGTEAFF
CDR3 DNA: TGTGCCAGCCTTGAGGAGGCGGGAGGGACTGAAGCTTTCTTT

V gene: TRBV4-1
J gene: TRBJ2-2
D gene: .
CDR3 protein: CASSQLYTGELFF
CDR3 DNA: TGCGCCAGCAGCCAGTTATACACCGGGGAGCTGTTTTTT